The rows below give T cell receptor beta chains drawn from one sample of a study of cytomegalovirus exposure and HLA in healthy donors. The protocol was immunoSEQ multiplex PCR, while the TCRdb copy is restricted to in-frame clones and leaves out a portion. The sample has around 180,000 clones, 71% seen once. Sequencing input: PBMCs. Every receptor here comes from a girl aged 10 to 17 in good health and CMV-seronegative. CDR3s include the opening cysteine and the closing phenylalanine or tryptophan. The order of the fields is J gene, D gene, V gene, clone size, CDR3 DNA, CDR3 protein. D genes are given only for firm matches. Only part of the rows carry a size: once, few, many, or a class if the clone is expanded.

TRBJ2-7 - TRBV5-4 - TGTGCCAGCAGCCCTGACAGGTCCTACGAGCAGTACTTC CASSPDRSYEQYF
TRBJ1-5 TRBD1 TRBV7-9 - TGTGCCAGCAGCACAGGGACAGGGTTCGGGCAGCCCCAGCATTTT CASSTGTGFGQPQHF
TRBJ1-5 - TRBV27 - TGTGCCAGCAGCCCAGAGGGCAGAGATCAGCCCCAGCATTTT CASSPEGRDQPQHF
TRBJ1-4 - TRBV6-1 - TGTGCCAGCAGTGTAGGGAGGGAAAATGAAAAACTGTTTTTT CASSVGRENEKLFF
TRBJ2-7 TRBD1 TRBV6-5 - TGTGCCAGCAGTGCCCCTGGACAGGGCTACGAGCAGTACTTC CASSAPGQGYEQYF
TRBJ1-6 - TRBV2 - TGTGCCAGCAGTGCCTCGAGGAATTCACCCCTCCACTTT CASSASRNSPLHF
TRBJ2-7 TRBD1 TRBV2 - TGTGCCAGCAGAGATCCGGGACAGGGTATTTATGGTGCCTACGAGCAGTACTTC CASRDPGQGIYGAYEQYF
TRBJ2-2 TRBD2 TRBV11-2 - TGTGCCAGCAGCTCGACTAGCGGGGGATGGACCGGGGAGCTGTTTTTT CASSSTSGGWTGELFF
TRBJ2-7 - TRBV12-5 - TGTGCTAGTGGCCCCCTCCCCTACGAGCAGTACTTC CASGPLPYEQYF
TRBJ2-7 TRBD1 TRBV12-5 few TGTGCTAGTCGGACAGGGACAGGGCCCTACGAGCAGTACTTC CASRTGTGPYEQYF
TRBJ1-6 - TRBV5-8 - TGTGCCAGCAGCTTGGTACCTCAGGGTTCCTATAATTCACCCCTCCACTTT CASSLVPQGSYNSPLHF
TRBJ2-1 TRBD2 TRBV5-1 - TGCGCCAGCAGCCGATCAACTAGCGGGGGGTTGGAAGAGCAGTTCTTC CASSRSTSGGLEEQFF
TRBJ2-3 - TRBV30 - TGTGCCTGGAGGGGATGGACGGGGAGCACAGATACGCAGTATTTT CAWRGWTGSTDTQYF
TRBJ1-1 - TRBV6-5 few TGTGCCAGCAGGCAGGACACTGAAGCTTTCTTT CASRQDTEAFF
TRBJ1-2 TRBD1 TRBV20-1 once TGCAGCACCACAGGGGGCTATGGCTACACCTTC CSTTGGYGYTF
TRBJ1-5 - TRBV2 - TGTGCCAGCAAGGGGGTCAGCAATCAGCCCCAGCATTTT CASKGVSNQPQHF
TRBJ2-7 - TRBV5-1 - TGCGCCAGCAGCCCCATAAGCAGGCACTACGAGCAGTACTTC CASSPISRHYEQYF
TRBJ1-5 - TRBV5-6 - TGTGCCAGCAGCTTCGGGGGTCTAGGGAGCAATCAGCCCCAGCATTTT CASSFGGLGSNQPQHF
TRBJ1-3 - TRBV23-1 - TGCGCCAGCAGTCAAGCCGGGGTGACTGGAAACACCATATATTTT CASSQAGVTGNTIYF
TRBJ2-1 - TRBV12-5 - TGTGCTAGTGGTTTAAGCCTAGAGCAGTTCTTC CASGLSLEQFF
TRBJ2-2 - TRBV5-1 - TGCGCCAGCAGCTTGACCAGGTCCACCGGGGAGCTGTTTTTT CASSLTRSTGELFF
TRBJ1-2 - TRBV5-1 - TGCGCCAGCAGCCGGGATGGAGGGTCTAACTATGGCTACACCTTC CASSRDGGSNYGYTF
TRBJ1-2 TRBD1 TRBV6-5 - TGTGCCAGCAGTTACTCGAGTGGGACAGGGATCGATGGCTACACCTTC CASSYSSGTGIDGYTF
TRBJ2-1 - TRBV7-3 - TGTGCCAGCAGCTTAAATGGCAACAATGAGCAGTTCTTC CASSLNGNNEQFF
TRBJ2-1 - TRBV2 few TGTGCCAGCAGAACAGGGTCCTCCTACAATGAGCAGTTCTTC CASRTGSSYNEQFF
TRBJ2-5 TRBD2 TRBV5-1 few TGCGCCAGCAGCTTGGGCGGGACTAGCGGGGGGACGGTTAAAGAGACCCAGTACTTC CASSLGGTSGGTVKETQYF
TRBJ2-1 TRBD2 TRBV25-1 - TGTGCCAGCAGTGAAACCGGGACTAGCGGGACCTACAATGAGCAGTTCTTC CASSETGTSGTYNEQFF
TRBJ2-1 TRBD2 TRBV6-4 few TGTGCCAGCAGTGACTCGACTAGCGGGGGGCTGGATGAGCAGTTCTTC CASSDSTSGGLDEQFF
TRBJ2-1 - TRBV7-5 - TGTGCCAGAAGCTTCCCCACCAGGGGGACTAATGAGCAGTTCTTC CARSFPTRGTNEQFF
TRBJ1-1 - TRBV9 - TGTGCCAGCAGCGCCTACAGGGTTGGAAGCACTGAAGCTTTCTTT CASSAYRVGSTEAFF
TRBJ1-6 TRBD1 TRBV2 - TGTGCCAGCCTAGGGGACAGGGGCTCTAGCTCCTATAATTCACCCCTCCACTTT CASLGDRGSSSYNSPLHF
TRBJ1-1 - TRBV27 - TGTGCCAGCAGTCCTGACCCGACACCGGCTTTCTTT CASSPDPTPAFF
TRBJ2-7 - TRBV2 - TGTGCCAGCCTACCGTCCTTTATACCCTCCTACGAGCAGTACTTC CASLPSFIPSYEQYF
TRBJ1-6 - TRBV18 few TGTGCCAGCTCACCACCGTCCGATTCACCCCTCCACTTT CASSPPSDSPLHF
TRBJ1-2 - TRBV6-1 once TGTGCCAGCAGTGATTGGGCAGGGAACTATGGCTACACCTTC CASSDWAGNYGYTF
TRBJ1-2 TRBD1 TRBV19 few TGTGCCAGTACCTCACCCCCGGGGACAGGGAGATATGTCTATGGCTACACCTTC CASTSPPGTGRYVYGYTF
TRBJ1-2 - TRBV4-1 - TGCGCCAGCAGCCTAGGACAGAAATCTAACTATGGCTACACCTTC CASSLGQKSNYGYTF
TRBJ2-7 - TRBV5-1 - TGCGCCAGCAGCTTGTCCCGCTACGAGCAGTACTTC CASSLSRYEQYF
TRBJ1-1 - TRBV5-6 few TGTGCCAGCAGCCTAGGGGACACTGAAGCTTTCTTT CASSLGDTEAFF
TRBJ2-7 TRBD2 TRBV6-1 - TGTGCCAGCATCAGTAGCGGGGGGGGACTTTCGAGGCAGTACTTC CASISSGGGLSRQYF
TRBJ2-1 TRBD2 TRBV5-1 - TGCGCCAGCAGCTCTAGCGGCCCCTACAATGAGCAGTTCTTC CASSSSGPYNEQFF
TRBJ2-2 - TRBV6-5 - TGTGCCAGCAGTTCCCTACGGGGGAGGTTCACCGGGGAGCTGTTTTTT CASSSLRGRFTGELFF
TRBJ1-1 - TRBV11-2 - TGTGCCAGCAGCCTAAACCGGTGGAGCACTGAAGCTTTCTTT CASSLNRWSTEAFF
TRBJ2-3 - TRBV11-2 few TGTGCCAGCAGCTTATCTGGGGGGACAGATACGCAGTATTTT CASSLSGGTDTQYF
TRBJ2-1 TRBD2 TRBV7-3 - TGTGCCAGCAGCCCATTAGCGGGGGGCCGCAGTATGTTCTTC CASSPLAGGRSMFF
TRBJ1-1 - TRBV19 - TGTGCCACAAGTGGACTCTGGGACACTGAAGCTTTCTTT CATSGLWDTEAFF
TRBJ2-3 TRBD1 TRBV18 - TGTGCCAGCTCACCAAGCGTGGGGACAGGGCAAACAGATACGCAGTATTTT CASSPSVGTGQTDTQYF
TRBJ2-3 - TRBV5-6 - TGTGCCAGCAGCTTGCCGGGCACAGATACGCAGTATTTT CASSLPGTDTQYF
TRBJ1-2 TRBD1 TRBV5-4 few TGTGCCACCCTCCGTCTGAACACAGGGGACTATGGCTACACCTTC CATLRLNTGDYGYTF
TRBJ1-2 TRBD1 TRBV5-1 few TGCGCCAGCAGCCCTGGGACAGATGGCTACACCTTC CASSPGTDGYTF
TRBJ2-3 TRBD2 TRBV19 - TGTGCCAGTAGTGACCTCCAGACTAGCAAAGATACGCAGTATTTT CASSDLQTSKDTQYF
TRBJ1-6 - TRBV2 few TGTGCCAGCAGTAATCAGGGGAGCTCCTATAATTCACCCCTCCACTTT CASSNQGSSYNSPLHF
TRBJ2-3 - TRBV5-1 - TGCGCCAGCAGCCCAAGAGGACAGCAAATCACAGATACGCAGTATTTT CASSPRGQQITDTQYF
TRBJ1-2 - TRBV27 - TGTGCCAGCAGTCCCCTCGGCGGCGCGGTTTTCTACACCTTC CASSPLGGAVFYTF
TRBJ1-6 TRBD1 TRBV5-6 - TGTGCCAGCAGTTACATTCAGGGGGAACATAATTCACCCCTCCACTTT CASSYIQGEHNSPLHF
TRBJ1-4 TRBD1 TRBV5-1 - TGCGCCAGCAGCTTGGATCGGACAGGGATTAATGAAAAACTGTTTTTT CASSLDRTGINEKLFF
TRBJ2-7 TRBD1 TRBV2 - TGTGCCAGCAGTTTGACAGGGAGTGGATACGAGCAGTACTTC CASSLTGSGYEQYF
TRBJ2-7 - TRBV7-2 - TGTGCCAGCAGCGGTCGGCGTCGCCCGGGGGACGAGCAGTACTTC CASSGRRRPGDEQYF
TRBJ2-5 TRBD2 TRBV4-1 - TGCGCCAGCAGCCTAGTCGGGTGGGGGGGAGAGACCCAGTACTTC CASSLVGWGGETQYF
TRBJ2-7 - TRBV7-2 - TGTGCCAGCAGCTTCATAGGTAGCTTCTACGAGCAGTACTTC CASSFIGSFYEQYF